This T cell receptor beta chain was captured in a study of T cells in Graves' hyperthyroidism and ophthalmopathy. Across the study: Initial diagnosis, before any treatment, was when peripheral blood was collected.

The study, taken as a whole, reports: Blood also held most thyroid clonotypes expanded beyond 0.001. Median prediction lead before ophthalmopathy onset was around seven months with the model.

Exclusion of a patient resulted from uncontrolled infection, other autoimmune disease, pregnancy or lactation. This clonotype was observed at least ten times. The antigen is undetermined. Amplification of TCR beta CDR3 regions used RNA as the template. HTBI primers were the set used in a first-round RT-PCR of the TCR CDR3. TCRdb itself ran the multiplex PCR reads through MiXCR, one entry per CDR3 protein. The profile shows 340,000 or so distinct CDR3 sequences, about 18% of them singletons. This CDR3 region has 16 residues. Germline lookup yields CDR1 LGHNT and CDR2 FRNRAP. V gave up 5 bases and J gave up 0 bases; unmatched junction bases: 2.

The source material was blood. The sequence came from a woman aged 50 to 65 with Graves' hyperthyroidism. The rearrangement uses TRBV12-5 and TRBJ2-2; TRBD2 matches 11 bases. CDR3 DNA: TGTGCTAGTGGTCTAGCGGGGGGCTCGAACACCGGGGAGCTGTTTTTT. Encoded protein: CASGLAGGSNTGELFF. Full variable domain (rest looked up from reference TRBV12-5 and TRBJ2-2): DARVTQTPRHKVTEMGQEVTMRCQPILGHNTVFWYRQTMMQGLELLAYFRNRAPLDDSGMPKDRFSAEMPDATLATLKIQPSEPRDSAVYFCASGLAGGSNTGELFFGEGSRLTVL.